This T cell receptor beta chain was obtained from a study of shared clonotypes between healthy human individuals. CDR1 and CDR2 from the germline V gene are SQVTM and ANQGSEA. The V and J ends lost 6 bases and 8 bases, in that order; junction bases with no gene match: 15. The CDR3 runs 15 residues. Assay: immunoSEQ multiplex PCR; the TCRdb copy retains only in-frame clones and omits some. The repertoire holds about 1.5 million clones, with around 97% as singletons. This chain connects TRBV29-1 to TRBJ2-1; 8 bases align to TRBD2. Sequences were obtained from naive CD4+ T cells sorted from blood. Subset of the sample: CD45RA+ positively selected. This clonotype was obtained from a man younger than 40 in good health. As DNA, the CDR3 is TGCAGCGTAGCCCGGGGGGGGACCGCTGTCCATGAGCAGTTCTTC. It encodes CSVARGGTAVHEQFF.